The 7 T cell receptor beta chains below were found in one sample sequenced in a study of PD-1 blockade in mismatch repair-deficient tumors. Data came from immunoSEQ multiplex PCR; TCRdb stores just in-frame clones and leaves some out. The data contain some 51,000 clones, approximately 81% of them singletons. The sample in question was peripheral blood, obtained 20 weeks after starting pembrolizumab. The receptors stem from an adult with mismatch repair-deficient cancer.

CDR3 residues: CASRGYEGNEQFF. CDR3 DNA sequence: TGTGCCAGCCGCGGGTACGAGGGCAATGAGCAGTTCTTC. The V and J genes are TRBV5-4 and TRBJ2-1, with a weak D call TRBD2 (5 bases). Deletions cut 7 bases from V and 6 bases from J, with 14 bases between. The CDR3 is made up of 13 amino acids. Germline CDR1 and CDR2: SGHNT and YYREEE (reference sequence).

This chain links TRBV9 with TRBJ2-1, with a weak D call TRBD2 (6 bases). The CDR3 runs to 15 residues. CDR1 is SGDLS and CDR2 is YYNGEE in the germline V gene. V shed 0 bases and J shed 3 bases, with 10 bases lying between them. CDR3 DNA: TGTGCCAGCAGCGTAGTCGGGACTGACTACAATGAGCAGTTCTTC. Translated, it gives CASSVVGTDYNEQFF.

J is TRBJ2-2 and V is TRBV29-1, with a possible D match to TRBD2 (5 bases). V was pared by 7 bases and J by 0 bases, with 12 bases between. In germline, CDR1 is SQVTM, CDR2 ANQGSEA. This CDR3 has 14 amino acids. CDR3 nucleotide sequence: TGCAGCGCGAGGGCGGAATCGAACACCGGGGAGCTGTTTTTT. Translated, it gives CSARAESNTGELFF.

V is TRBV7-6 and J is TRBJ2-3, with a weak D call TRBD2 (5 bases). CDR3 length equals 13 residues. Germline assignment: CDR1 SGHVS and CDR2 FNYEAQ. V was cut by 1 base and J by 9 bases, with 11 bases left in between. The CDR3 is CASSLGRDGTQYF. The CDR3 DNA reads TGTGCCAGCAGCTTAGGACGGGATGGGACGCAGTATTTT.

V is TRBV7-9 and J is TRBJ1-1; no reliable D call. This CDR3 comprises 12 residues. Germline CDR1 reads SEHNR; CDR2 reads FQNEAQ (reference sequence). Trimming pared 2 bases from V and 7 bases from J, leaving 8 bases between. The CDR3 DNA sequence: TGTGCCAGCAGCTTATCATCCGTTGAAGCTTTCTTT. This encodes CASSLSSVEAFF. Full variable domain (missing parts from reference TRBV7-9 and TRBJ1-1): DTGVSQNPRHKITKRGQNVTFRCDPISEHNRLYWYRQTLGQGPEFLTYFQNEAQLEKSRLLSDRFSAERPKGSFSTLEIQRTEQGDSAMYLCASSLSSVEAFFGQGTRLTVV.

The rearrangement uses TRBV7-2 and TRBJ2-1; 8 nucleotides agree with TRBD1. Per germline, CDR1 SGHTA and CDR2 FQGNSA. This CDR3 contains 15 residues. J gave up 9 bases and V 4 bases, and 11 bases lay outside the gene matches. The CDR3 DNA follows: TGTGCCAGCAGCTCGAGAGACAGGGGACTCGGTGAGCAGTTCTTC. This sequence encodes CASSSRDRGLGEQFF.

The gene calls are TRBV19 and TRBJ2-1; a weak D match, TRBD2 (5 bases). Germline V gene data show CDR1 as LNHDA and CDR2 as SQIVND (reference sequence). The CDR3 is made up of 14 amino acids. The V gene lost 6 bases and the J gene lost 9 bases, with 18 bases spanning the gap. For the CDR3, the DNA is TGTGCCAGTAGCGAAGCGGACTTACCCCCTGAGCAGTTCTTC. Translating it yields CASSEADLPPEQFF.